Many counts were recorded for the clone carrying this TCR beta chain. These data originate in a study of Graves' ophthalmopathy and Graves' hyperthyroidism. Serum thyroxine and TRAb, along with clinical symptoms, thyroid ultrasound and orbital computed tomography, were what diagnosis relied on. With 3 bases clipped from V and 0 bases from J, the junction kept 9 bases outside the gene matches. The CDR3 contains 17 residues. Germline-derived CDR1 and CDR2 are DFQATT and SNEGSKA (reference sequence). RNA transcripts were the template, and TCR beta CDR3 regions were amplified from them. Following a first-round RT-PCR that used HTBI primers, a second-round multiplex PCR was carried out. Via MiXCR, TCRdb re-called the multiplex PCR reads, giving one row per CDR3 protein. This sample carries fewer than 250,000 distinct CDR3 sequences, roughly 29% of them seen once, and the ten largest clones take approximately 9.6%.

The rearrangement links TRBV20-1 to TRBJ1-5; 9 bases agree with TRBD1. Sequencing was carried out using peripheral blood. This TCR came from a man in his forties or fifties with Graves' ophthalmopathy. The CDR3 DNA reads TGCAGTGCTAGTCCGGTTACAGGGGGCGTTAGCAATCAGCCCCAGCATTTT. It translates to CSASPVTGGVSNQPQHF.